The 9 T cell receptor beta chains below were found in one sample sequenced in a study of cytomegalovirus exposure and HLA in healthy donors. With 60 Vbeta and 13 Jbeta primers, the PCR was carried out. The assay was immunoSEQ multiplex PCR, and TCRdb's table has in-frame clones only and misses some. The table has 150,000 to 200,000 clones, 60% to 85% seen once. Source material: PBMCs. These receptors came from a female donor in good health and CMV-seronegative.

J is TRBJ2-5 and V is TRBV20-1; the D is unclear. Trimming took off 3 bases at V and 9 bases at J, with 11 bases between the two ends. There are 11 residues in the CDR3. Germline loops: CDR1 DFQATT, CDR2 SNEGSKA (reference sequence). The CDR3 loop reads CSASVPPAQYF. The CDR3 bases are TGCAGTGCTAGCGTTCCCCCCGCCCAGTACTTC.

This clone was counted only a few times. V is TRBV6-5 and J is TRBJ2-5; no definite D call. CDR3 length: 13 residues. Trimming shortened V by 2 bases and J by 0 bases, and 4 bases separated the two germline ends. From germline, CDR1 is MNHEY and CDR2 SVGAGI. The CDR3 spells CASSYQYQETQYF. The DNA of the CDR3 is TGTGCCAGCAGTTACCAGTACCAAGAGACCCAGTACTTC.

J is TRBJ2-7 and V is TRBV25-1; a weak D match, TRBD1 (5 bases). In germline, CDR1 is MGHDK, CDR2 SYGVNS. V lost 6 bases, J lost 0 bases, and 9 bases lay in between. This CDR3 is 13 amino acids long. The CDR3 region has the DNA TGTGCCAGCAGCCCGACAGCCTCCTACGAGCAGTACTTC. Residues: CASSPTASYEQYF.

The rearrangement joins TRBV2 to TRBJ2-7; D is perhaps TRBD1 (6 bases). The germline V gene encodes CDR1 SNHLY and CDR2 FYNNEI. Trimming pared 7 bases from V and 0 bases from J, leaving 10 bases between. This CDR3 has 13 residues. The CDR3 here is CASTVGHSYEQYF. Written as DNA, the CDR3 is TGTGCCAGCACGGTGGGACACTCCTACGAGCAGTACTTC.

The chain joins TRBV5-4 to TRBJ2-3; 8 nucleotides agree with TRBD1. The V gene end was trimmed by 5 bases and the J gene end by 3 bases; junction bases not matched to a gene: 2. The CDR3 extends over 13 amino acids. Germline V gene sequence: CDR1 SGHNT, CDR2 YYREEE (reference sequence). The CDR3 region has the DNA TGTGCCAGCAGTCGGACAGGGACAGATACGCAGTATTTT. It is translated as CASSRTGTDTQYF.

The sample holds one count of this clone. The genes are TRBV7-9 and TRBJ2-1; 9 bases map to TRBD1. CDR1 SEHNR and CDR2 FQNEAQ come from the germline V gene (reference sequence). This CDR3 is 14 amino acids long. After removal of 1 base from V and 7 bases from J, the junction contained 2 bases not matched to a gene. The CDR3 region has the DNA TGTGCCAGCAGCTTAGGACAGGGGGGAAATGAGCAGTTCTTC. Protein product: CASSLGQGGNEQFF.

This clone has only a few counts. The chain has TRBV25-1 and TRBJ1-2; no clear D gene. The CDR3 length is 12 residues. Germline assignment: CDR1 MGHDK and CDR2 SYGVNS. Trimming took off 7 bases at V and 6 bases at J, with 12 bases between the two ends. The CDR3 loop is CASMSSADGYTF. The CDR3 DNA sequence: TGTGCCAGCATGTCCTCTGCGGATGGCTACACCTTC.

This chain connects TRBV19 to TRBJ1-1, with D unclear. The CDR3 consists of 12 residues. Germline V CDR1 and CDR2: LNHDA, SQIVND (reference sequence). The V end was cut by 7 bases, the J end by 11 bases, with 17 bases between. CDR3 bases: TGTGCCAGTAAACTCGCCGGGTCTGGCGCTTTCTTT. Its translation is CASKLAGSGAFF.

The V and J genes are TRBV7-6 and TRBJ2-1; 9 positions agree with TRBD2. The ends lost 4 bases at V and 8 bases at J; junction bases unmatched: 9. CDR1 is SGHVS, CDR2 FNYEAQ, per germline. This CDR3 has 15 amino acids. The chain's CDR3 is CASSSGLAGADEQFF. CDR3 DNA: TGTGCCAGCAGCTCGGGACTAGCAGGTGCCGATGAGCAGTTCTTC.